This T cell receptor (beta chain) was sequenced during a study of cytomegalovirus exposure and HLA in healthy donors. Study-wide context: The 110 million or so unique TCR beta sequences, from 150 million to 200 million T cells, were found by an earlier analysis. Inside one of the first data releases sat around 85 million unique TCRs taken from HLA-typed donors.

The CDR3 consists of 13 residues. Per the germline V gene, CDR1 is SGDLS and CDR2 is YYNGEE. Trimming removed 0 bases at V and 8 bases at J, with 11 bases between. Sampled while nominally healthy, donors likely had unrecorded immune exposures. The PCR contained 60 Vbeta and 13 Jbeta primers. As originally analysed: A later analysis counted 65 million to 95 million unique TCR beta chains, around 10 million shared. Assay used: immunoSEQ multiplex PCR; TCRdb lists only in-frame clones, some missing. V and J calls and clone size are those listed in that table; D and trimming were worked out from the DNA. This table has 90,000 or so clones, under 80% appearing once.

This receptor was obtained from a man aged 55 to 69 in good health and CMV-seronegative. The V call is TRBV9, the J call TRBJ1-2, with D possibly TRBD1 on 6 matching bases. Sequencing was performed on PBMCs. The CDR3 sequence is CASSVDGGWGYTF. Written as DNA, the CDR3 is TGTGCCAGCAGCGTAGATGGGGGCTGGGGCTACACCTTC.